Given below is one TCR beta chain in context. What antigen it recognizes has not been identified. No quality values exist for individual bases; no much larger clone is one base distant. These data originate in a study of identical twins (TCRdb year 2016). Notes on the research overall: To test whether fetal clonotypes persist, this study deep-sequenced TCR alpha and beta repertoires from monozygotic twins, from unrelated adults of various ages, and from cord blood. To rule out contamination, replicate twin experiments were performed at different times with different library preparation protocols.

Libraries came from 5' RACE. Sequencing was carried out with an Illumina HiSeq 2000. Template switching added a universal primer binding site, and the final cDNA carried a unique molecular identifier that allowed TCR cDNA molecules to be counted accurately. Specific primers in the conserved constant-segment region were used to synthesize first-strand cDNA for TCR alpha and beta chains. To control for contamination, each cDNA library was double barcoded with a SMART-Mk sample barcode plus Illumina barcodes. TruSeq adapter sequences and Illumina sample barcodes were added in two successive PCR steps. The TCR alpha and beta cDNA libraries were sequenced on the Illumina HiSeq platform using custom primers. On the authors' methods: Raw reads were processed with MiGEC to extract unique molecular identifiers, and MiXCR was used to determine CDR3 positions. Recombination models were inferred per individual with the repgenHMM and IGoR tools using an EM algorithm. Shared clonotype analysis was performed with the tcR package in R, normalizing sharing by the product of cloneset sizes. To study raw recombination without the effects of thymic and clonal selection, out-of-frame nonproductive sequences were analyzed. TCRdb took the public reads, trimmed them with fastp at Q25, ran MiXCR for clone calling and kept in-frame beta chains. Each entry is one CDR3 protein sequence, shown with its most common DNA and genes. The V and J calls, along with clone size, are taken from TCRdb and not from the paper's own processing. The sample contains hundreds of thousands of distinct CDR3 sequences, over 5% of them found a single time. The ten largest account for under 2% of the sample.

Points the paper makes about the study in general: Invariant T cells such as MAIT and iNKT could partly confound zero-insertion analyses, although diverse VJ usage argued against such confounding for most clonotypes. In monozygotic twins, recombination models systematically underestimated out-of-frame TCR alpha sharing, but the models matched the sharing seen between unrelated individuals. Because the same donors could not be followed over many years, conclusions were based on cross-sectional statistical analysis. Compared with coincidental sharing between unrelated individuals, out-of-frame TCR alpha sequences shared between twins had an excess of sequences with low generation probability. Abundant cord blood beta clonotypes had fewer insertions, young adult naive repertoires showed a similar but weaker trend, and memory repertoires showed no such trend. Excess twin sharing in beta out-of-frame sequences was weaker because fewer shared sequences lowered the signal-to-noise ratio.

CDR1 is given as LGHDT and CDR2 as YNNKEL, both from the germline V gene (reference sequence). V was cut back by 2 bases and J by 5 bases, leaving a gap of 24 bases between them. There are 18 amino acids in the CDR3, from cysteine to phenylalanine inclusive. The retained sequence is limited to the CDR3, 54 bases, with the frame set at the first base. Every donor in the study was a healthy Caucasian. The researchers also sequenced three unrelated adults who were not twins: a male aged 18 to 29, a male aged 50 to 59, and a female aged 50 to 59. Miltenyi CD45RO+ enrichment and human naive T-cell isolation kits were used to isolate memory (CD45RO+) and naive T cells from PBMC.

The specimen sequenced was naive T cells sorted from blood. This specimen's cell subset or site label, per the study, means: cells isolated with a human naive T-cell isolation kit. The chain employs TRBV3-1 and TRBJ1-1; matching of 5 bases hints at TRBD1 as the D gene. The source is a man younger than 35 in good health. The CDR3 protein: CASSQLMPRRGGGTEAFF. The DNA sequence is TGTGCCAGCAGCCAATTGATGCCCCGGCGGGGCGGGGGAACTGAAGCTTTCTTT. With the portions outside the CDR3 filled from the reference TRBV3-1 and TRBJ1-1 genes, the complete variable region becomes DTAVSQTPKYLVTQMGNDKSIKCEQNLGHDTMYWYKQDSKKFLKIMFSYNNKELIINETVPNRFSPKSPDKAHLNLHINSLELGDSAVYFCASSQLMPRRGGGTEAFFGQGTRLTVV.